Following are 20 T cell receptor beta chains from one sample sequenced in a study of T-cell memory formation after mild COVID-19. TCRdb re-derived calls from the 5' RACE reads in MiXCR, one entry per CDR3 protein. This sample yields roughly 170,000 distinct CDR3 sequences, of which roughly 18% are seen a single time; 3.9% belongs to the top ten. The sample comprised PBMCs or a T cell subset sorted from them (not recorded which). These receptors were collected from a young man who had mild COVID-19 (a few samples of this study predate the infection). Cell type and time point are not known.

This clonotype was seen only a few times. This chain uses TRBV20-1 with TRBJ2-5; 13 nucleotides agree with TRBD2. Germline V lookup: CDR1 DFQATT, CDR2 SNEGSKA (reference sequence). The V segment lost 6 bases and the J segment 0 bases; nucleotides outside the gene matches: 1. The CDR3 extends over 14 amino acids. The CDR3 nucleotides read TGCAGTGCGGGACTAGCGGGAAACCAAGAGACCCAGTACTTC. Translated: CSAGLAGNQETQYF.

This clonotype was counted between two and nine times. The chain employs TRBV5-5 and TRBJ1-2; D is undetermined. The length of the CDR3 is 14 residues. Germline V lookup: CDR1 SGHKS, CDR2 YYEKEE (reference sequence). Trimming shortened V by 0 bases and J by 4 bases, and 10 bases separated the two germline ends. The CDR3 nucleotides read TGTGCCAGCAGCTTGGTGGGGTCCCCCTATGGCTACACCTTC. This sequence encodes CASSLVGSPYGYTF.

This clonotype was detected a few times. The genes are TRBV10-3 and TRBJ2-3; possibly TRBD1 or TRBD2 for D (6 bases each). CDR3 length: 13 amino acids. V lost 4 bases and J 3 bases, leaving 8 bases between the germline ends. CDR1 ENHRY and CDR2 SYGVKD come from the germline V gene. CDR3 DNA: TGTGCCATCAGTGGAGGGGGGACAGATACGCAGTATTTT. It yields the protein CAISGGGTDTQYF.

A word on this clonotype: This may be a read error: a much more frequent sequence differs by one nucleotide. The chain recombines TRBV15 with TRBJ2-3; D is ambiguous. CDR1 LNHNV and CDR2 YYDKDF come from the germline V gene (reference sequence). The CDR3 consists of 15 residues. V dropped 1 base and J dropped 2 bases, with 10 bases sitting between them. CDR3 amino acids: CATSRVIGNTDTQYF. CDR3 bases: TGTGCCACCAGCAGAGTTATCGGTAACACAGATACGCAGTATTTT.

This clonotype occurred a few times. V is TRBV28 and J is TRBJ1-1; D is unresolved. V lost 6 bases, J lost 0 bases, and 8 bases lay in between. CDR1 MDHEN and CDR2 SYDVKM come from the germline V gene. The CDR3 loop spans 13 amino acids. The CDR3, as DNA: TGTGCCAGCAGGGAAGTGATGAACACTGAAGCTTTCTTT. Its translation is CASREVMNTEAFF.

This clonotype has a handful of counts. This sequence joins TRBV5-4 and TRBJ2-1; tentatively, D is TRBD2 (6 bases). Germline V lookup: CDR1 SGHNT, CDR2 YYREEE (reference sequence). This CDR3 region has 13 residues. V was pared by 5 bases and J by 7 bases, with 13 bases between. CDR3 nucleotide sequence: TGTGCCAGCAGGCGGGACTCCCTAAATGAGCAGTTCTTC. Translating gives CASRRDSLNEQFF. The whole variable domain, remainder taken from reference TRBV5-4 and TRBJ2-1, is ETGVTQSPTHLIKTRGQQVTLRCSSQSGHNTVSWYQQALGQGPQFIFQYYREEENGRGNFPPRFSGLQFPNYSSELNVNALELDDSALYLCASRRDSLNEQFFGPGTRLTVL.

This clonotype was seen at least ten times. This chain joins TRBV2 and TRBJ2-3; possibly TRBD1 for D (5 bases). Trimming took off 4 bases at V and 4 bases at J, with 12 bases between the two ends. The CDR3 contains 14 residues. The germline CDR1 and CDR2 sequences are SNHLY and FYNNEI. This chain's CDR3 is CASSVMGPADTQYF. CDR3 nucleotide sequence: TGTGCCAGCAGTGTTATGGGGCCGGCAGATACGCAGTATTTT.

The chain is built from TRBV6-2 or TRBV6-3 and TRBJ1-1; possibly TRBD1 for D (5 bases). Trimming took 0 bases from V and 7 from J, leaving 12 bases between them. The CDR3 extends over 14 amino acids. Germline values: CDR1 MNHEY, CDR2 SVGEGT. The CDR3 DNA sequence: TGTGCCAGCAGTTACTCGGCGGGGAGGGGTGAAGCTTTCTTT. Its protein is CASSYSAGRGEAFF.

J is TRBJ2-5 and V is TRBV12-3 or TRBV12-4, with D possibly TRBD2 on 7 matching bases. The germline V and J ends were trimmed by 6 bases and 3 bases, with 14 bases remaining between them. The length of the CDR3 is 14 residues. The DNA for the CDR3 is TGTGCCAGCAGCGGGGGGACACCCAAAGAGACCCAGTACTTC. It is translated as CASSGGTPKETQYF.

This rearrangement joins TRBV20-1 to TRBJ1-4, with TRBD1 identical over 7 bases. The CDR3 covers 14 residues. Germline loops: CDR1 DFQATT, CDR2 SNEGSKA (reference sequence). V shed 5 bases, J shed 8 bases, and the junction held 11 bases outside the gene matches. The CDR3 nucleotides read TGCAGTGCTCCTGCTGGACAGGCCGGGGAAAAACTGTTTTTT. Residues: CSAPAGQAGEKLFF.

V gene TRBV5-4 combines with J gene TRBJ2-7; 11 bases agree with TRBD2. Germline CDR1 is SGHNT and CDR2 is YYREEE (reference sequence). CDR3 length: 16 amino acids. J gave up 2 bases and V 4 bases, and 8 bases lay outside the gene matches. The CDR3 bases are TGTGCCAGCAGCCCACGGACTAGCGGGTTTACCTACGAGCAGTACTTC. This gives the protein CASSPRTSGFTYEQYF. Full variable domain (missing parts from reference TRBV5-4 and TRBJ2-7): ETGVTQSPTHLIKTRGQQVTLRCSSQSGHNTVSWYQQALGQGPQFIFQYYREEENGRGNFPPRFSGLQFPNYSSELNVNALELDDSALYLCASSPRTSGFTYEQYFGPGTRLTVT.

This CDR3 reads CASSQVPGLAGGKNIQYF. In nucleotides, the CDR3 is TGTGCCAGCAGCCAAGTTCCGGGACTAGCGGGGGGCAAAAACATTCAGTACTTC. V gene TRBV7-2 combines with J gene TRBJ2-4, with 15 bases aligning to TRBD2. CDR3 length: 18 amino acids. Germline V gene sequence: CDR1 SGHTA, CDR2 FQGNSA. V lost 5 bases and J lost 3; bases outside the gene matches: 8.

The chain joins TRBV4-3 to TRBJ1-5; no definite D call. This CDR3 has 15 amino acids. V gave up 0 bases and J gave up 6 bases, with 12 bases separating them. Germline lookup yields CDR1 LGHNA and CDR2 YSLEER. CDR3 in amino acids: CASSQDAASLQPQHF. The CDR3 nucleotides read TGCGCCAGCAGCCAAGACGCGGCGAGCCTTCAGCCCCAGCATTTT.

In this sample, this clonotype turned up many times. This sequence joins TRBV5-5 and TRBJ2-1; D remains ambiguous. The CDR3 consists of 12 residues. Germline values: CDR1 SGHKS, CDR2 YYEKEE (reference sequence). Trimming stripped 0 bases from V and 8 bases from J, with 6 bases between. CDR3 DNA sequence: TGTGCCAGCAGCTTGGCGGGTTATGAGCAGTTCTTC. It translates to CASSLAGYEQFF.

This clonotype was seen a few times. In DNA form, the CDR3 reads TGTGCCAGCAGCTTGGGGGGGGCGGGAGGCACTGAAGCTTTCTTT. It translates to CASSLGGAGGTEAFF. The chain has TRBV5-4 and TRBJ1-1, with D tentatively TRBD1 (6 bases). V shed 0 bases and J shed 4 bases, with 13 bases lying between them. The CDR3 has 15 residues. CDR1 SGHNT and CDR2 YYREEE come from the germline V gene (reference sequence).

The DNA for the CDR3 is TGTGCCAGCAGTCACGACAGGGGGAATATTAATGAAAAACTGTTTTTT. Translation: CASSHDRGNINEKLFF. This rearrangement joins TRBV12-3 or TRBV12-4 to TRBJ1-4; the match to TRBD1 covers 9 bases. V shed 5 bases, J shed 4 bases, and the junction held 8 bases outside the gene matches. The CDR3 is 16 amino acids.

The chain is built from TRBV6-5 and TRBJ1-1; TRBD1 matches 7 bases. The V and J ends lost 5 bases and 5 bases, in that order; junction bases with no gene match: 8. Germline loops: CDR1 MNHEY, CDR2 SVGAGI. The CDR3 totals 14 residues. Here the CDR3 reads CASSDRTGRTEAFF. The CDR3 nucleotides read TGTGCCAGCAGTGATCGGACAGGAAGGACTGAAGCTTTCTTT.

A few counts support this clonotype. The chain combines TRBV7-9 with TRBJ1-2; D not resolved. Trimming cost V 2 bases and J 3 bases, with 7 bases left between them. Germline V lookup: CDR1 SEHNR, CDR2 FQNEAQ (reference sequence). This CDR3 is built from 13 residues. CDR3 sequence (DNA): TGTGCCAGCAGCTTAATGACGGACTATGGCTACACCTTC. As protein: CASSLMTDYGYTF. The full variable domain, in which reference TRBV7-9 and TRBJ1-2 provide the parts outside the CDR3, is DTGVSQNPRHKITKRGQNVTFRCDPISEHNRLYWYRQTLGQGPEFLTYFQNEAQLEKSRLLSDRFSAERPKGSFSTLEIQRTEQGDSAMYLCASSLMTDYGYTFGSGTRLTVV.

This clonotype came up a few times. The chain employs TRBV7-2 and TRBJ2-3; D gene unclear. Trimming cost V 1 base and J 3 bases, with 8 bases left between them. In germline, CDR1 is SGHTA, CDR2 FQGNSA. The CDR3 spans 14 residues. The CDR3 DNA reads TGTGCCAGCAGCTTAGTGGCGTATACAGATACGCAGTATTTT. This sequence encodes CASSLVAYTDTQYF.

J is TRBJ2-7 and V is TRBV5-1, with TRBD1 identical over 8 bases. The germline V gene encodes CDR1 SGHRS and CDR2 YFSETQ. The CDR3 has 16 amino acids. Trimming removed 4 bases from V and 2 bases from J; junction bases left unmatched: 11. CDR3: CASSQETGDWAYEQYV. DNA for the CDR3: TGCGCCAGCAGCCAAGAGACAGGGGATTGGGCCTACGAGCAGTACGTC.